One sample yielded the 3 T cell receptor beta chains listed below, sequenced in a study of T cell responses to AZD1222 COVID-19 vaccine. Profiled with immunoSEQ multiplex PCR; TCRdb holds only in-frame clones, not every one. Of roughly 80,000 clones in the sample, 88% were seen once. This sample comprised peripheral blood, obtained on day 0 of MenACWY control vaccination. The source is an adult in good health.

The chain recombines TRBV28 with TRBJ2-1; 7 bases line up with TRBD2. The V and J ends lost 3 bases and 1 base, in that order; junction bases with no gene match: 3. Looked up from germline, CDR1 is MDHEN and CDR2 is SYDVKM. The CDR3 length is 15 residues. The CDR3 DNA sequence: TGTGCCAGCAGTTTCCGAGCGGGGTCCTACAATGAGCAGTTCTTC. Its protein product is CASSFRAGSYNEQFF.

CDR3 loop: CASSLVRNGYTF. The DNA of the CDR3 is TGTGCCAGCAGCTTAGTACGGAATGGCTACACCTTC. V gene TRBV7-2 combines with J gene TRBJ1-2; D not certain. The ends were cut back, 1 base at V and 6 bases at J, with 6 bases in the middle. The CDR3 is 12 amino acids. Germline V gene data show CDR1 as SGHTA and CDR2 as FQGNSA.

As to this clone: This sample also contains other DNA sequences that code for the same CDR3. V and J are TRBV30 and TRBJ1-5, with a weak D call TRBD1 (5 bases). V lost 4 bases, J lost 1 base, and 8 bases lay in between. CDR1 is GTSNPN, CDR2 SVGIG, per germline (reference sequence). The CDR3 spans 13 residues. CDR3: CAWNRDSNQPQHF. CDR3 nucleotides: TGTGCCTGGAACCGGGACAGCAATCAGCCCCAGCATTTT.